Below are 9 T cell receptor beta chains sequenced from a single sample in a study of beta chain features in type 1 diabetes. The antigens these receptors bind are not known. Reverse transcription of all isolated RNA meant that expressed TCRB transcripts were sequenced. Generated by immunoSEQ multiplex PCR, the TCRdb table keeps only in-frame clones and is missing some. Of 120,000 or so clones in the sample, roughly a sixth were seen once. General observations from the study: All four CD4+ subsets of Type 1 diabetes patients contained TCRB CDR3s that were moderately but significantly shorter.

Sequenced input: central memory CD4+ T cells from blood. The receptors were gathered from a young man with type 1 diabetes.

V is TRBV7-2 and J is TRBJ2-5, with D hard to call. Trimming removed 7 bases at V and 2 bases at J, with 14 bases between. This CDR3 comprises 14 residues. The germline V gene encodes CDR1 SGHTA and CDR2 FQGNSA. The CDR3 protein is CASTVGPAQETQYF. The CDR3 bases are TGTGCCAGCACCGTTGGGCCGGCGCAAGAGACCCAGTACTTC.

This clone came up a few times. Other DNA sequences in the sample encode the same CDR3. J is TRBJ1-6 and V is TRBV7-2; D is unclear. The germline V and J ends were trimmed by 1 base and 8 bases, with 0 bases remaining between them. The germline gives CDR1 SGHTA, CDR2 FQGNSA. The CDR3 totals 11 residues. The DNA of the CDR3 is TGTGCCAGCAGCTTAGATTCACCCCTCCACTTT. It specifies CASSLDSPLHF.

This clone has just a few counts. This sequence joins TRBV5-4 and TRBJ2-5; TRBD2 aligns across 9 bases. The germline gives CDR1 SGHNT, CDR2 YYREEE (reference sequence). V was clipped by 4 bases and J by 3 bases; unmatched bases: 7. The CDR3 is made up of 15 amino acids. The CDR3, as DNA: TGTGCCAGCAGCCCTAGCGGGGCGGAGAAAGAGACCCAGTACTTC. Encoded protein: CASSPSGAEKETQYF.

This chain links TRBV27 with TRBJ1-2; D gene ambiguous. The length of the CDR3 is 14 residues. V was pared by 3 bases and J by 8 bases, with 16 bases between. Germline CDR1 is MNHEY and CDR2 is SMNVEV (reference sequence). The CDR3 sequence: CASSFGWAEGGYTF. In nucleotides, the CDR3 is TGTGCCAGCAGTTTTGGGTGGGCGGAGGGAGGCTACACCTTC.

This chain connects TRBV10-3 to TRBJ1-3, with D hard to call. V was clipped by 4 bases and J by 0 bases, with 4 bases between them. In germline, CDR1 is ENHRY, CDR2 SYGVKD. The CDR3 has 13 residues. The CDR3 reads CAISGGSGNTIYF. CDR3 coding DNA: TGTGCCATCAGTGGGGGCTCTGGAAACACCATATATTTT.

The V call is TRBV28, the J call TRBJ1-2; D unclear. Germline V lookup: CDR1 MDHEN, CDR2 SYDVKM. The V end lost 8 bases, the J end lost 4 bases, and 17 bases lay between the germline ends. This CDR3 spans 14 amino acids. The CDR3 region is CASFRKEPLYGYTF. The CDR3 nucleotides are TGTGCCAGCTTTAGGAAGGAGCCCCTCTATGGCTACACCTTC.

This clone was observed a few times. The V gene is TRBV7-2, the J gene TRBJ2-3, with 11 bases fitting TRBD2. The ends lost 3 bases at V and 6 bases at J; junction bases unmatched: 8. The germline V gene encodes CDR1 SGHTA and CDR2 FQGNSA. CDR3 length equals 16 residues. The CDR3 region has the DNA TGTGCCAGCAGCTTCGGGACTAGCGGCCCCCTGGATACGCAGTATTTT. Its protein product is CASSFGTSGPLDTQYF.

This chain connects TRBV28 to TRBJ2-1; tentatively, D is TRBD1 (6 bases). The CDR3 totals 14 residues. Between the trimmed V and J ends, which lost 2 bases and 2 bases, there was a span of 7 bases. Germline V CDR1 and CDR2: MDHEN, SYDVKM. The DNA of the CDR3 is TGTGCCAGCAGTTTAGGGGGCCCCTACAATGAGCAGTTCTTC. As protein: CASSLGGPYNEQFF. The whole variable domain, filled in from reference TRBV28 and TRBJ2-1, reads DVKVTQSSRYLVKRTGEKVFLECVQDMDHENMFWYRQDPGLGLRLIYFSYDVKMKEKGDIPEGYSVSREKKERFSLILESASTNQTSMYLCASSLGGPYNEQFFGPGTRLTVL.

This clone was picked up many times. The CDR3 DNA reads as TGTGCCAGCAGCTTAAGTCCACAGGGGCTAGAAGCTTTCTTT. Amino acid sequence: CASSLSPQGLEAFF. V and J are TRBV7-2 and TRBJ1-1; 7 nucleotides agree with TRBD1. Germline V gene lookup returns CDR1 SGHTA and CDR2 FQGNSA. V lost 2 bases to trimming and J lost 8 bases; unmatched junction nucleotides: 8. The CDR3 sequence is 14 residues long.